Listed below are T cell receptor beta chains from one sample, sequenced in a study of vaccination effects on CD4 cells after COVID-19. TCRdb's copy holds only in-frame clones and misses some; the assay was immunoSEQ multiplex PCR. This sample has about 24,000 clones, with approximately 74% found just once. These receptors' targets are unknown. The sequenced sample was CD4+ T cells from PBMCs cultured with SARS-CoV-2 spike peptides, obtained before COVID-19 vaccination. The receptors come from a human donor who received a COVID-19 vaccine. Each CDR3 is given with its conserved first and last residue. D genes are given only for firm matches. Some rows mark clone size as missing; the rest say once, few, many or name a class of expanded clone.

clone_size,d_call,v_call,j_call,cdr3_aa,cdr3_nt
NA,TRBD2,TRBV7-6,TRBJ2-3,CASSLSGTSGGGTQYF,TGTGCCAGCAGCTTATCCGGGACTAGCGGGGGGGGTACGCAGTATTTT
NA,TRBD2,TRBV5-1,TRBJ2-7,CASSTTLTSGSHNEQYF,TGCGCCAGCAGCACCACCTTGACTAGCGGGAGTCATAACGAGCAGTACTTC
NA,NA,TRBV10-1,TRBJ2-3,CASSGEYTDTQYF,TGCGCCAGCAGTGGGGAATATACAGATACGCAGTATTTT
NA,NA,TRBV7-9,TRBJ1-5,CATGTRSSNQPQHF,TGTGCCACCGGGACGAGGTCGAGCAATCAGCCCCAGCATTTT
NA,TRBD1,TRBV11-2,TRBJ1-6,CASSFGQGAFNSPLHF,TGTGCCAGCAGCTTCGGTCAGGGGGCTTTTAATTCACCCCTCCACTTT
NA,TRBD1,TRBV12-3/TRBV12-4,TRBJ2-2,CASSDRGALFF,TGTGCCAGCAGTGACAGGGGAGCGCTGTTTTTT
NA,NA,TRBV3-1/TRBV3-2,TRBJ2-1,CASSHLRTTPDEQFF,TGTGCCAGCAGCCATCTTCGGACCACGCCCGATGAGCAGTTCTTC
NA,TRBD2,TRBV18,TRBJ2-7,CASSPPAGSHEQYF,TGTGCCAGCTCACCACCAGCGGGAAGCCACGAGCAGTACTTC
NA,TRBD2,TRBV7-8,TRBJ2-5,CASSSLIGLAGEGQETQYF,TGTGCCAGCAGTTCGTTGATTGGACTAGCGGGAGAAGGTCAAGAGACCCAGTACTTC
NA,TRBD1,TRBV6-1,TRBJ1-2,CASSERGQGFYGYTF,TGTGCCAGCAGTGAAAGAGGACAGGGATTCTATGGCTACACCTTC
once,NA,TRBV19,TRBJ1-2,CASSTGNLFYGYTF,TGTGCCAGTAGTACAGGGAACCTATTCTATGGCTACACCTTC
NA,NA,TRBV4-1,TRBJ2-5,CASSQVTVKETQYF,TGCGCCAGCAGCCAAGTGACGGTTAAAGAGACCCAGTACTTC
NA,TRBD1,TRBV6-5,TRBJ2-3,CASRTGGADTQYF,TGTGCCAGCAGGACAGGGGGCGCAGATACGCAGTATTTT
NA,TRBD1,TRBV7-9,TRBJ1-5,CASSLAIDGTALGNQPQHF,TGTGCCAGCAGCTTAGCCATAGACGGGACAGCTCTTGGCAATCAGCCCCAGCATTTT
NA,TRBD1,TRBV19,TRBJ2-1,CASRRTGIGTTLDEQFF,TGTGCCAGTAGGCGGACAGGTATTGGGACCACTTTGGATGAGCAGTTCTTC
NA,NA,TRBV7-9,TRBJ2-7,CASSFAGGYEQYF,TGTGCCAGCAGCTTTGCCGGGGGATACGAGCAGTACTTC
NA,TRBD1,TRBV5-1,TRBJ1-2,CASSLDRTGGERTF,TGCGCCAGCAGCTTGGACCGCACAGGGGGCGAGAGGACCTTC